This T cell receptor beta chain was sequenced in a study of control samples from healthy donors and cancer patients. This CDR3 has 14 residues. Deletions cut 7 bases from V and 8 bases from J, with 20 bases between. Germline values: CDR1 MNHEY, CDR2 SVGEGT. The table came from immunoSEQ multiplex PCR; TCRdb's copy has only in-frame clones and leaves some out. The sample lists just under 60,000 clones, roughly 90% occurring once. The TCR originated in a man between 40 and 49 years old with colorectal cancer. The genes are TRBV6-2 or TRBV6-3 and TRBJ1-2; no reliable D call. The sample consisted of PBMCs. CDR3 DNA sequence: TGTGCCAGCACCCCGGAGATAGCCTGGAGGGGCTACACCTTC. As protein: CASTPEIAWRGYTF.